The source of this T cell receptor (beta chain) is a study of PD-1 blockade in classical Hodgkin lymphoma (dated by TCRdb to about 2020). Context from the whole study: Nivolumab dosing was 3 mg/kg intravenously every 2 weeks, continuing until either disease progression or unacceptable toxicity. The study used CyTOF and TCR beta sequencing to define a peripheral blood immune signature of response to PD-1 blockade in classical Hodgkin lymphoma.

The Qiagen DNeasy kit was used to extract genomic DNA both from unsorted PBMCs and from the negatively selected CD4+ and CD8+ fractions. Amplification of TCR beta CDR3 regions was done by immunoSEQ multiplex PCR with primers that anneal to V and J segments. Amplification bias was minimized using a synthetic immune receptor repertoire, and residual bias was removed computationally after sequencing. From the authors' description of their analysis: Custom Python scripts were used to quantify repertoire diversity as the Shannon entropy index. Unsorted, CD4+ and CD8+ repertoires were examined separately, except in combined analyses, for which CD4+ and CD8+ sequences were merged in silico. Clonal expansion was defined as a frequency increase of at least 2-fold after treatment compared with C1D1, and clones undetected at baseline were assigned a pseudocount of 0.5. Clones with 0 or 1 copy at C1D1 were classified as singleton clones, and clones with 2 or more copies were classified as non-singleton clones. By matching protein sequences in sorted samples from the same patient, clones expanded in unsorted samples were annotated as CD4+, CD8+ or unknown. Wilcoxon tests on paired samples were used to test diversity changes from C1D1 to C4D1. This is the immuneACCESS table as TCRdb keeps it, with only in-frame sequences that have V and J called. A part of the clones is gone; compared with another copy, unresolved V genes explain less than half, and the rest is unexplained. V and J calls and clone size are as listed in that table; D and trimming were resolved from the DNA. The sample profile shows more than 10,000 clones; around 83% of them were found once. About 31% of the sample goes to the ten largest clones.

On this clone: There is no known antigen for this receptor. No base-level quality is on record; no much larger clone is a single base apart.

In light of the paper, this sample's time point label describes: cycle 1 day 1 (C1D1), immediately before nivolumab initiation. Every trial patient had relapsed following autologous stem cell transplantation, and prior brentuximab vedotin exposure was what differed among cohorts A, B and C. The trial cohort included fewer than 60 patients with relapsed/refractory classical Hodgkin lymphoma, and each patient had a best overall response of complete response, partial response or progressive disease. Trial patients were treated with single-agent nivolumab in the multi-cohort phase II CheckMate 205 trial. An independent review committee assessed best overall response by applying the 2007 International Working Group response criteria. Trial PBMCs were collected just before the start of nivolumab (C1D1) and during therapy at cycle 2 day 1 and cycle 4 day 1. Peripheral blood was collected in 8 mL Vacutainer Cell Preparation Tubes, from which PBMCs were isolated by centrifugation and then cryopreserved.

What the authors observed across the whole study: The study was restricted to a single clinical trial cohort, and the causes of repertoire differences, possibly disease activity or prior therapy, were left undefined. Newly diagnosed patients were reported to have lower baseline TCR diversity than healthy donors, and relapsed/refractory patients were reported to have lower baseline TCR diversity still. Lower diversity was seen in patients whose nivolumab began less than 1 year after ASCT, and these patients were left out of later analyses so that immune reconstitution would not confound the results. CD4+ but not CD8+ TCR diversity rose significantly by C4D1 (p=0.0027 vs p=0.16), most apparent in complete responders (p=0.02). Among trial patients, those achieving complete response had baseline diversity similar to that of newly diagnosed patients, while diversity was significantly lower in partial responders and progressors.

Sequences were derived from peripheral blood mononuclear cells (PBMCs), sampled at baseline. The clonotype originates from a human donor with classical Hodgkin lymphoma.

The CDR3 loop reads CATSSGRNAETQYF. The nucleotide sequence is given as TGTGCCACCAGTAGCGGGAGAAACGCAGAGACCCAGTACTTC. The V and J genes are TRBV5-4 and TRBJ2-5; 9 middle bases align to TRBD2. The CDR3 holds 14 amino acids from the cysteine to the phenylalanine. Only the CDR3 region is kept as DNA, spanning 42 bases read in frame from base 1. CDR1 and CDR2 (SGHNT, YYREEE) derive from the germline V gene (reference sequence). Trimmed from V: 9 bases; trimmed from J: 4 bases; junction bases lacking a gene match: 10.